This TCR beta chain was obtained from a study of cytomegalovirus exposure and HLA in healthy donors. General observations from the study: Analysis was performed later, and it showed HLA-associated TCR beta chains to be more clonally expanded than equally common others. Sequencing had likely introduced a cluster of highly shared sequence variants as an artifact. It emerged from a later analysis that several of the most significant clusters appeared to be linked to common viral pathogens.

Per the germline V gene, CDR1 is SEHNR and CDR2 is FQNEAQ (reference sequence). The CDR3 runs to 17 residues. Primers for the PCR totalled 60 Vbeta and 13 Jbeta. Source study methods: Later work found 80 million or so unique TCR beta chains, with some 11 million shared. Clones were sequenced by immunoSEQ multiplex PCR, and TCRdb holds only the in-frame ones, with some missing. Clone size and V and J calls were adopted from that table, with D and trimming inferred from the DNA. The repertoire holds about 170,000 clones, with under 90% as singletons. Comment on this clone: The antigen remains undetermined. Compared with germline, one end of the junction differs, possibly owing to a read error.

The sequence was collected from a male donor in good health and CMV-seronegative. The gene calls are TRBV7-9 and TRBJ1-1; a possible D gene is TRBD1 (6 bases). The source material was PBMCs. The CDR3 nucleotides read TGTTCCAGCAGCTTACCTTTACTCGGGACAAACAACACTGAAGCTTTCTTT. Amino acid sequence: CSSSLPLLGTNNTEAFF.